Described below is a single T cell receptor beta chain sequence and its context. The specificity of this receptor is unknown. No per-base quality is available; no much larger clone lies one base away. The data were taken from a study of cytotoxic CD8 clonotypes in ibrutinib-treated CLL (TCRdb year 2021). A note on the overall study: The cohort had ten to twelve relapsed/refractory and under 16 treatment-naive patients; roughly 18 were IGHV unmutated. Of the roughly 90 participants in the trial, roughly 26 had longitudinal samples available. Partial responses were observed in about 25 patients and complete responses in 2; after a median follow-up of around 68 months, remission was maintained in approximately 15 patients and progression was observed in about twelve. On average, each sample had approximately 250,000 productive templates and 100,000 or so productive rearrangements. Response samples were obtained after a median of about 13 months of treatment, with a range of about 6 to 40 months. Cryopreserved peripheral blood mononuclear cells were collected at three points: before therapy, at response, and at either sustained remission or disease progression. Every sample from remission and from progressive disease was obtained while the patients were still on ibrutinib. Paper-wide results and their limitations: Sustained-remission and progressing patients did not have matched sampling times, and lymph node repertoires were not examined. Public clonotypes were rare and either shrank or stayed stable during treatment, and the rise in clonality at ibrutinib response reflected expansion of private clonotypes. An increase in clonality was observed at ibrutinib response, with clonality remaining stable during sustained remission and falling back toward baseline at progression. At baseline, clonality was higher than in age-matched healthy donors and showed a strong correlation with circulating CD8+ T-cell counts.

A MiSeq instrument was used for deep resolution sequencing, which targeted depths ranging from 1 in 1 million up to 1 in 200,000 T cells, with coverage averaging 10x for each clonotype. TCR beta libraries were generated with the immunoSEQ hsTCRB Kit. The authors processed their data as follows. Data were analyzed with ImmunoSEQ Data Assistant and ImmunoSEQ Analyzer, with V, D and J genes assigned per IMGT definitions. Clonality was computed as one minus normalized Shannon entropy of productive rearrangement frequencies, ranging from 0 to 1. Only overrepresented clonotypes making up at least 0.05% of the repertoire of each patient were included in the public clonotype analysis. Approximately 12 repertoires from age-matched healthy donors, obtained from immuneACCESS, served as clonality controls. Drawn from immuneACCESS, this table holds only the in-frame rearrangements with V and J called that TCRdb kept. Clones are partly lost; checked studies trace under half to an unresolved V gene and leave the rest unexplained. The D gene and trimming were derived from the DNA, and the V and J assignments and clone size from that table. Recorded for this sample are 190,000 or so clones; over 60% of them occurred a single time. Around 15% of the sample rests with the top ten.

Taken from cysteine to phenylalanine, the CDR3 has 15 residues. CDR3 DNA only is kept here, 45 bases in frame from base 1. Here V drops 5 bases and J drops 1 base, and the junction holds 3 bases not matched to any gene. Based on the germline V gene (reference sequence), the CDR1 and CDR2 sequences are LNHDA and SQIVND. The time point label corresponds to: around 25 months on ibrutinib. For TCR beta library preparation, 1.5 to 2 micrograms of genomic DNA were isolated from cryopreserved PBMCs. Longitudinal blood samples from CLL patients receiving ibrutinib monotherapy were subjected to high-throughput TCR beta sequencing. The patients were enrolled in a single-center, open-label phase 2 trial of ibrutinib monotherapy.

The receptor comes from a human donor with chronic lymphocytic leukemia. Sample: PBMCs, taken after 24 months of ibrutinib treatment. The sequence joins TRBV19 to TRBJ2-4, with TRBD2 matching 9 junction bases. The CDR3 protein: CASSQTSGAKNIQYF. The DNA reads as follows: TGTGCCAGTAGTCAAACTAGCGGGGCCAAAAACATTCAGTACTTC.